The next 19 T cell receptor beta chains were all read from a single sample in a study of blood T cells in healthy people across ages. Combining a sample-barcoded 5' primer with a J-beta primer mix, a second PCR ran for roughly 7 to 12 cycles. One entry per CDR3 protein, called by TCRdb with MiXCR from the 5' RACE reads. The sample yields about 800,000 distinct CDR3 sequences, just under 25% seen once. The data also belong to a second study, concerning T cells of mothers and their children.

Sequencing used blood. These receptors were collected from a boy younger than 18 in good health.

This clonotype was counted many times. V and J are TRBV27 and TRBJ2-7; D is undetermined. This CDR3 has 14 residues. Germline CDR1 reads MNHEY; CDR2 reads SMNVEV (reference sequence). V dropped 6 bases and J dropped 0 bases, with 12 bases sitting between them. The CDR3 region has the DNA TGTGCCAGCAGCCCGGGCCAGGCCTCCTACGAGCAGTACTTC. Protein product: CASSPGQASYEQYF.

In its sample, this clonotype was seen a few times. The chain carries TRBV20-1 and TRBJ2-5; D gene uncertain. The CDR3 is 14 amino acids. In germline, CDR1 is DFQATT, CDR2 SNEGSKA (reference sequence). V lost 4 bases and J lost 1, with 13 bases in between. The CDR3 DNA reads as TGCAGTGCTAAGGGCAGAATGTTCCAAGAGACCCAGTACTTC. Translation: CSAKGRMFQETQYF.

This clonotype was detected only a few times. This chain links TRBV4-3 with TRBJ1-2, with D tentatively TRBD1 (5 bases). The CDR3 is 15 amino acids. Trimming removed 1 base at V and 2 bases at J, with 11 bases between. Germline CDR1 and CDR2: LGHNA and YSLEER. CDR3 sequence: CASSQVAGINYGYTF. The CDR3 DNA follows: TGCGCCAGCAGCCAAGTGGCAGGGATAAACTATGGCTACACCTTC.

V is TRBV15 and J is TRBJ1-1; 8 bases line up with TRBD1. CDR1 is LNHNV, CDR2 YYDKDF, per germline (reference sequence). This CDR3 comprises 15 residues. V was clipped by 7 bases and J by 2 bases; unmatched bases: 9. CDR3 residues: CATNRGQGANTEAFF. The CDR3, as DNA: TGTGCCACCAACCGGGGGCAGGGGGCCAACACTGAAGCTTTCTTT.

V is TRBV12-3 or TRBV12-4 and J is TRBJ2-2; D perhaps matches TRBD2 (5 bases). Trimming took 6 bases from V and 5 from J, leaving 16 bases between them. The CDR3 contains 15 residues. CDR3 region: CASSPGLHRTGELFF. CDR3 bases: TGTGCCAGCAGCCCTGGACTCCATCGGACCGGGGAGCTGTTTTTT.

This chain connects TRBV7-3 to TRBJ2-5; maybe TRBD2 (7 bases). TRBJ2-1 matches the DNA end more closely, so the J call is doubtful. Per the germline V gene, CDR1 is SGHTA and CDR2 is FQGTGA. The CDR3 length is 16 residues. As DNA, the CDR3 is TGTGCCAGCAGCAAAGGGGGAGGGCCATCTGTCAATGAGCAGTTCTTC. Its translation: CASSKGGGPSVNEQFF.

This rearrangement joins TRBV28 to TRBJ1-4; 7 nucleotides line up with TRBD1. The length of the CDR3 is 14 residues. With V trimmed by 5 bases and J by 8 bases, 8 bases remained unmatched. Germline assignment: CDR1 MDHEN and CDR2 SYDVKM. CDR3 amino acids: CASSINRGGEKLFF. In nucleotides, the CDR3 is TGTGCCAGCAGTATAAACAGGGGTGGCGAAAAACTGTTTTTT.

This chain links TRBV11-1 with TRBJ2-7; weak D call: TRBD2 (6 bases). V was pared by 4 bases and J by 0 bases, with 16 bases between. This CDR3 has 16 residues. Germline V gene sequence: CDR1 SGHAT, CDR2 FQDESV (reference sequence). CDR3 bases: TGTGCCAGCAGCTGGGGGGACGGGGGAATCTCCTACGAGCAGTACTTC. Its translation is CASSWGDGGISYEQYF. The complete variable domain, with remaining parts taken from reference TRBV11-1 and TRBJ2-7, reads EAEVAQSPRYKITEKSQAVAFWCDPISGHATLYWYRQILGQGPELLVQFQDESVVDDSQLPKDRFSAERLKGVDSTLKIQPAELGDSAMYLCASSWGDGGISYEQYFGPGTRLTVT.

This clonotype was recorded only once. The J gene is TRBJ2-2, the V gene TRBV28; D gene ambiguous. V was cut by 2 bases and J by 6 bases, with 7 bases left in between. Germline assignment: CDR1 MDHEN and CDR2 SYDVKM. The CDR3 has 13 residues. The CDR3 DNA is TGTGCCAGCAGTTTAGACGCCCCCGGGGAGCTGTTTTTT. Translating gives CASSLDAPGELFF.

DNA for the CDR3: TGCGCCAGCAGCTTTACCCCGGGTCCGGAGACCCAGTACTTC. Residues: CASSFTPGPETQYF. The chain uses TRBV5-1 and TRBJ2-5; D remains ambiguous. Trimming stripped 2 bases from V and 5 bases from J, with 13 bases between. This CDR3 is built from 14 residues. Germline-derived CDR1 and CDR2 are SGHRS and YFSETQ.

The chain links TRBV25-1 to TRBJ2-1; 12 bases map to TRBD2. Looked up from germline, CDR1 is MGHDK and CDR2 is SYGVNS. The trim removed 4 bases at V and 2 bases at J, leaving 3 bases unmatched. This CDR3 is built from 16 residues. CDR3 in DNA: TGTGCCAGCAGTGGTGCTAGCGGGAGGGCCTACAATGAGCAGTTCTTC. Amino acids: CASSGASGRAYNEQFF. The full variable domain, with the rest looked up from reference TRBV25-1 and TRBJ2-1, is EADIYQTPRYLVIGTGKKITLECSQTMGHDKMYWYQQDPGMELHLIHYSYGVNSTEKGDLSSESTVSRIRTEHFPLTLESARPSHTSQYLCASSGASGRAYNEQFFGPGTRLTVL.

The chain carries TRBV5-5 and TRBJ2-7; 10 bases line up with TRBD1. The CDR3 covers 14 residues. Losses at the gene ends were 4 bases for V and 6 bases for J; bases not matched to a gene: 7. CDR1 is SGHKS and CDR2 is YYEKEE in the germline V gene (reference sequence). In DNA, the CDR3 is TGTGCCAGCAGCCACGGGGACAGGGGAAGCGAGCAGTACTTC. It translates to CASSHGDRGSEQYF.

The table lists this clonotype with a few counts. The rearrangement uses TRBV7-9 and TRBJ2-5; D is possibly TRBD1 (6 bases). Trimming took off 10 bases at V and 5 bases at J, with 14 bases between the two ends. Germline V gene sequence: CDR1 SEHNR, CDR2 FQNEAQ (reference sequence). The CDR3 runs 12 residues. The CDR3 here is CATEGVGETQYF. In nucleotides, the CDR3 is TGTGCCACTGAGGGGGTTGGGGAGACCCAGTACTTC.

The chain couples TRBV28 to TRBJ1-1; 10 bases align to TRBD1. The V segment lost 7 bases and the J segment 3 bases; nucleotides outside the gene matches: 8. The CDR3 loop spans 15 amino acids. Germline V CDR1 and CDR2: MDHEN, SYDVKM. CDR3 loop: CASTLGTGVYTEAFF. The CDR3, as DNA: TGTGCCAGCACCCTAGGGACAGGGGTGTACACTGAAGCTTTCTTT.

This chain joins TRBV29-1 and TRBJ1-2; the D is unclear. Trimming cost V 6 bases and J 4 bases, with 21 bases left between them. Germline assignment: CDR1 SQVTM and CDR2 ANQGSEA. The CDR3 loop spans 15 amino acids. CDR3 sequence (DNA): TGCAGCGTCCTGATCTCCTTGGAGGGCGGCTATGGCTACACCTTC. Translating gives CSVLISLEGGYGYTF. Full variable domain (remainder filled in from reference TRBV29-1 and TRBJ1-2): SAVISQKPSRDICQRGTSLTIQCQVDSQVTMMFWYRQQPGQSLTLIATANQGSEATYESGFVIDKFPISRPNLTFSTLTVSNMSPEDSSIYLCSVLISLEGGYGYTFGSGTRLTVV.

In nucleotides, the CDR3 is TGTGCCAGCAGCTGGGGACTAGCGGGAGATGATACGCAGTATTTT. As protein: CASSWGLAGDDTQYF. The gene calls are TRBV7-2 and TRBJ2-3, with 14 bases matching TRBD2. The ends lost 4 bases at V and 6 bases at J; junction bases unmatched: 3. CDR1 is SGHTA and CDR2 is FQGNSA in the germline V gene. The CDR3 spans 15 residues.

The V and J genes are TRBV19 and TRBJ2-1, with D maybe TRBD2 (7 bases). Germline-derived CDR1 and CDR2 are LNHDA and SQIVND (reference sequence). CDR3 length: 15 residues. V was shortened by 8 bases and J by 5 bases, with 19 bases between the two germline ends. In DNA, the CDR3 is TGTGCCAGTCGTTTCGGGGGGACACATAACAATGAGCAGTTCTTC. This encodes CASRFGGTHNNEQFF.

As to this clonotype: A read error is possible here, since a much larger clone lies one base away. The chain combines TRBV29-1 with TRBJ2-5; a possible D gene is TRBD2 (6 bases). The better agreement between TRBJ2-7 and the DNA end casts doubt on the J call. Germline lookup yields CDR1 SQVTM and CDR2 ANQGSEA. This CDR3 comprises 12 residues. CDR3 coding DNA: TGCAGCGTTTGGAGGGTCGACTACGAGCAGTACTTC. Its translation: CSVWRVDYEQYF.

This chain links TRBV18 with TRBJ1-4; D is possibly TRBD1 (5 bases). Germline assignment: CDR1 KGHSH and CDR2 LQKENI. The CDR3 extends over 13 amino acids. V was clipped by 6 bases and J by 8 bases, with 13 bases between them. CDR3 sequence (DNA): TGTGCCAGCTCCGGGACCGGAACCGAAAAACTGTTTTTT. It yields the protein CASSGTGTEKLFF.